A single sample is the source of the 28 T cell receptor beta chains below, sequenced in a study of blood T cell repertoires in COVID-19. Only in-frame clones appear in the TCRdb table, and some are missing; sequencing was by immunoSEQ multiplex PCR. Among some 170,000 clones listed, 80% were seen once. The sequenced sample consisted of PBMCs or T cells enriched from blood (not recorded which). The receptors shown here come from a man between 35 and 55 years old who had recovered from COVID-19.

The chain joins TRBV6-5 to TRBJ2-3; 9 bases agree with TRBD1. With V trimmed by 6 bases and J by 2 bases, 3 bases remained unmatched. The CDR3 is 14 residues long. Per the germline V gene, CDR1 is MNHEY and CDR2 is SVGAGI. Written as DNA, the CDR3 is TGTGCCAGCAGAAGGACAGGGGCCACAGATACGCAGTATTTT. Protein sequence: CASRRTGATDTQYF.

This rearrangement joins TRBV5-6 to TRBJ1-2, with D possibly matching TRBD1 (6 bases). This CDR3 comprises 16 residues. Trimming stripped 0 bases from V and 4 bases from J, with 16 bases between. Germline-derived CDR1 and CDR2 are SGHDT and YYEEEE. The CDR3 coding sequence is TGTGCCAGCAGCTTGGCGGAACCAGGGGAAGGCTATGGCTACACCTTC. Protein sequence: CASSLAEPGEGYGYTF.

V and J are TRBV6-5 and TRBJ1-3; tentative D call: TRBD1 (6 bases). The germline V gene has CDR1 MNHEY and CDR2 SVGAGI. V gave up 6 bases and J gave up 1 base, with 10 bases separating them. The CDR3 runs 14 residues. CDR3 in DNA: TGTGCCAGCAGATCACAGGGTTCTGGAAACACCATATATTTT. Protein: CASRSQGSGNTIYF.

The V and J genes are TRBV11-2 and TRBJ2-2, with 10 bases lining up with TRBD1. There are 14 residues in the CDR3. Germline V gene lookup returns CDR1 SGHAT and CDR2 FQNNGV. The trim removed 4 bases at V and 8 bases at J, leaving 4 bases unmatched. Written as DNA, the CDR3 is TGTGCCAGCAGCTGGGACAGGGGTGTTGGGGAGCTGTTTTTT. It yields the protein CASSWDRGVGELFF. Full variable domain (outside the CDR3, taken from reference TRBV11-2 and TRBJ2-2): EAGVAQSPRYKIIEKRQSVAFWCNPISGHATLYWYQQILGQGPKLLIQFQNNGVVDDSQLPKDRFSAERLKGVDSTLKIQPAKLEDSAVYLCASSWDRGVGELFFGEGSRLTVL.

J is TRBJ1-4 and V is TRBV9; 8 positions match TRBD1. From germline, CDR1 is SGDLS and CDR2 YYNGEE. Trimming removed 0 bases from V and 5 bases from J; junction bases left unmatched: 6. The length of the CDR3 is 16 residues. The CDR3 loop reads CASSVGAGGLNEKLFF. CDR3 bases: TGTGCCAGCAGCGTAGGGGCAGGGGGCTTAAATGAAAAACTGTTTTTT.

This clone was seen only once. Written as DNA, the CDR3 is TGTGCCAGCAGCCAAGCGCGCCTAGCGGGGAGCACAGATACGCAGTATTTT. Translation: CASSQARLAGSTDTQYF. The chain recombines TRBV3-1 (or the pseudogene TRBV3-2) with TRBJ2-3, with TRBD2 identical over 9 bases. CDR1 is LGHDT and CDR2 is YNNKEL in the germline V gene (reference sequence). CDR3 length: 17 amino acids. The J segment lost 0 bases and the V segment lost 1 base, leaving 5 bases of the junction unmatched.

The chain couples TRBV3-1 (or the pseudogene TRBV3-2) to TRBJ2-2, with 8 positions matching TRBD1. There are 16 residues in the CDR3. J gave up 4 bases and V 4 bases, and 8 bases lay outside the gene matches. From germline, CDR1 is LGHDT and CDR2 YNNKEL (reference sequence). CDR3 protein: CASSPDRGFGTGELFF. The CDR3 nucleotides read TGTGCCAGCAGCCCCGACAGGGGATTTGGCACCGGGGAGCTGTTTTTT.

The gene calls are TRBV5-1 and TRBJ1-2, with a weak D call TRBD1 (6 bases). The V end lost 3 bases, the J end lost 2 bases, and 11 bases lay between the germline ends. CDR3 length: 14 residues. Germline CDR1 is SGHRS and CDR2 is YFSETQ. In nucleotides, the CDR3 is TGCGCCAGCAGCTCACAGGGAAGAAACTATGGCTACACCTTC. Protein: CASSSQGRNYGYTF.

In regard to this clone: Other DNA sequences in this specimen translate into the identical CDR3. The CDR3 sequence: CASSLNGQGAGNTIYF. CDR3 DNA sequence: TGCGCCAGCAGCTTAAACGGACAGGGGGCGGGAAACACCATATATTTT. This chain uses TRBV5-1 with TRBJ1-3; 11 nucleotides match TRBD1. The V gene end was trimmed by 2 bases and the J gene end by 4 bases; junction bases not matched to a gene: 5. Germline assignment: CDR1 SGHRS and CDR2 YFSETQ. The CDR3 loop spans 16 amino acids.

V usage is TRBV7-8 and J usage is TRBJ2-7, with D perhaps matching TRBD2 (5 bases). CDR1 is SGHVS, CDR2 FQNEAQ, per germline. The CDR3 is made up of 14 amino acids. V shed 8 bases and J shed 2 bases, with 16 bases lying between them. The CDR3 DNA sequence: TGTGCCAGCCGAACGGGCCACGGGGCCTACGAGCAGTACTTC. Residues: CASRTGHGAYEQYF.

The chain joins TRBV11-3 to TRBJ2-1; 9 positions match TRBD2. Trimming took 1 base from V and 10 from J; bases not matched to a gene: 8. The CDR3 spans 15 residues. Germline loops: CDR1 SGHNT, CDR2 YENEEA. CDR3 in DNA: TGTGCCAGCAGCTTAGGGGTAGCGGGGGCAGGGGAGCAGTTCTTC. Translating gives CASSLGVAGAGEQFF.

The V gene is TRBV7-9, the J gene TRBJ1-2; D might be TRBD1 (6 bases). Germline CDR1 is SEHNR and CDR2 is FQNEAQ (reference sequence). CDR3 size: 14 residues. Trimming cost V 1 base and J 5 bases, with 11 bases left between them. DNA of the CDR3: TGTGCCAGCAGCTTAGAGGCACAGGGATATGGCTACACCTTC. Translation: CASSLEAQGYGYTF.

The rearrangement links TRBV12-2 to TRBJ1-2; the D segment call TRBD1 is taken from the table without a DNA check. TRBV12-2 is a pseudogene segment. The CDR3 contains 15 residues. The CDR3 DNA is TGTGCAAGTCGCCTGCGACAGGGTTATAACTATGGCTACACCTTC. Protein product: CASRLRQGYNYGYTF.

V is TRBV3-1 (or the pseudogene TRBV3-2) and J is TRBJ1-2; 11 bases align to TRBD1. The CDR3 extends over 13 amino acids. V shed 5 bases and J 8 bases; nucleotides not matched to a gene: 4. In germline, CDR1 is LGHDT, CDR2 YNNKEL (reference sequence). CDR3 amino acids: CASSGQGARGYTF. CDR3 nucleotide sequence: TGTGCCAGCAGCGGACAGGGGGCGAGAGGCTACACCTTC.

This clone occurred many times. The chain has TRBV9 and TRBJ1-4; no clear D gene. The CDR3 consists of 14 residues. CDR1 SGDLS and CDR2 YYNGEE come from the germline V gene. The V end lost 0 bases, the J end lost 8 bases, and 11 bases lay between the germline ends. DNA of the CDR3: TGTGCCAGCAGCGTAGATTTGTCGTCGGAAAAACTGTTTTTT. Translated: CASSVDLSSEKLFF.

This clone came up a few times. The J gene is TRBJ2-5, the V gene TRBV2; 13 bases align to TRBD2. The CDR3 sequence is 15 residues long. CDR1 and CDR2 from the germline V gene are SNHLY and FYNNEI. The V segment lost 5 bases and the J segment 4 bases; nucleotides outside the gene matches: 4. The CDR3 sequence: CASSRTSGGRETQYF. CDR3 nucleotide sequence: TGTGCCAGCAGTAGGACTAGCGGGGGACGAGAGACCCAGTACTTC.

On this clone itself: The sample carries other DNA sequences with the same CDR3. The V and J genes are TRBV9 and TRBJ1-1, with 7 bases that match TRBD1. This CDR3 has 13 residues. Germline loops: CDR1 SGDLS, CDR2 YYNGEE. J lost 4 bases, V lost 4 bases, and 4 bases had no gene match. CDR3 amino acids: CASSSQGSTEAFF. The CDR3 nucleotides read TGTGCCAGCAGCTCACAGGGGAGCACTGAAGCTTTCTTT.

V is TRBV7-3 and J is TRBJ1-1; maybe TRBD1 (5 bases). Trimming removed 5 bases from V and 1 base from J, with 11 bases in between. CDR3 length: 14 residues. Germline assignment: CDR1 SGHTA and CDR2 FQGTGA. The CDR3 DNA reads TGTGCCAGCAGCCTAAACGGGGGGAACACTGAAGCTTTCTTT. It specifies CASSLNGGNTEAFF.

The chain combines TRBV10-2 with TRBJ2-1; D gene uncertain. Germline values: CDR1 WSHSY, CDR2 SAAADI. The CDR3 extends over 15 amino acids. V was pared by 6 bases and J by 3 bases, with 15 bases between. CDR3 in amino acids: CASRGPPNGYNEQFF. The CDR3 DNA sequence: TGCGCCAGCAGGGGCCCCCCGAACGGCTACAATGAGCAGTTCTTC.

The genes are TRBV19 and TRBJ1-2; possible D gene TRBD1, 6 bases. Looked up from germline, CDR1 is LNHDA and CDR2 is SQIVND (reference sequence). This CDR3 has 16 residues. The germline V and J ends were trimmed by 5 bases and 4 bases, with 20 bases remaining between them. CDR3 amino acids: CASSSGGVGISYGYTF. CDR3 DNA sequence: TGTGCCAGTAGTTCGGGGGGCGTCGGGATTTCCTATGGCTACACCTTC.

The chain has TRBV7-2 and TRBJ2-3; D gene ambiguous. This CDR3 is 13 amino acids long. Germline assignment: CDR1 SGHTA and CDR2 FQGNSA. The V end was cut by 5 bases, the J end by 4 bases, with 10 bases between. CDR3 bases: TGTGCCAGCAGCACGCGGTATGCAGATACGCAGTATTTT. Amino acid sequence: CASSTRYADTQYF.

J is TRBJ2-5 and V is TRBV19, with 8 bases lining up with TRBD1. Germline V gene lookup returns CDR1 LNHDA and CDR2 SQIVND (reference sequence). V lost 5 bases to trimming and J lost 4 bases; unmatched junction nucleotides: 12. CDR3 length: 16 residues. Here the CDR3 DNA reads TGTGCCAGTAGTGGGGCGAACGCAGGGGGCAGAGAGACCCAGTACTTC. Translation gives CASSGANAGGRETQYF. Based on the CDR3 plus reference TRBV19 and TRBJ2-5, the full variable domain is DGGITQSPKYLFRKEGQNVTLSCEQNLNHDAMYWYRQDPGQGLRLIYYSQIVNDFQKGDIAEGYSVSREKKESFPLTVTSAQKNPTAFYLCASSGANAGGRETQYFGPGTRLLVL.

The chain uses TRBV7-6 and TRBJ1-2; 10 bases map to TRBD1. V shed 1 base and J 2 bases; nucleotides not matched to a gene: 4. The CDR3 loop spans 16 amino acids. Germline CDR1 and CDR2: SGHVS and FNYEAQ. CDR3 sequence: CASSLGTGGDNYGYTF. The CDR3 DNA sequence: TGTGCCAGCAGCTTAGGGACAGGGGGAGACAACTATGGCTACACCTTC.

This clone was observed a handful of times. The CDR3 reads CASRWGDTEAFF. DNA for the CDR3: TGTGCCAGCAGGTGGGGCGACACTGAAGCTTTCTTT. V usage is TRBV3-1 (or the pseudogene TRBV3-2) and J usage is TRBJ1-1; D perhaps matches TRBD1 (5 bases). V was shortened by 6 bases and J by 3 bases, with 8 bases between the two germline ends. Germline V gene lookup returns CDR1 LGHDT and CDR2 YNNKEL (reference sequence). The CDR3 length is 12 residues.

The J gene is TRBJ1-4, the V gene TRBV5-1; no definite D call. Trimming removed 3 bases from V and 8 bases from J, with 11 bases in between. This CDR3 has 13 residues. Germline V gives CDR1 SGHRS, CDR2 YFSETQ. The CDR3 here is CASSSDAGEKLFF. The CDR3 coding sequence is TGCGCCAGCAGCTCTGACGCGGGAGAAAAACTGTTTTTT.

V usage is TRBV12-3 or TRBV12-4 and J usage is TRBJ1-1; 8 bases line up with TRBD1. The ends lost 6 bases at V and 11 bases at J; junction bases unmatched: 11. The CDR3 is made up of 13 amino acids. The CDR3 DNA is TGTGCCAGCAGCAAGACAGGGGAGAGAGGCGCTTTCTTT. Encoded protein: CASSKTGERGAFF.

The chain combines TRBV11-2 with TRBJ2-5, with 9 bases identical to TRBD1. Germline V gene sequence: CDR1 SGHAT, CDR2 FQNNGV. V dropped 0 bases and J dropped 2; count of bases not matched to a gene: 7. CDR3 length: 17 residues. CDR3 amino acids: CASSLDTGTGPQETQYF. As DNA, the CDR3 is TGTGCCAGCAGCTTAGACACCGGGACAGGGCCACAAGAGACCCAGTACTTC. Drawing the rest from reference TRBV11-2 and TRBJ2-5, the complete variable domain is EAGVAQSPRYKIIEKRQSVAFWCNPISGHATLYWYQQILGQGPKLLIQFQNNGVVDDSQLPKDRFSAERLKGVDSTLKIQPAKLEDSAVYLCASSLDTGTGPQETQYFGPGTRLLVL.

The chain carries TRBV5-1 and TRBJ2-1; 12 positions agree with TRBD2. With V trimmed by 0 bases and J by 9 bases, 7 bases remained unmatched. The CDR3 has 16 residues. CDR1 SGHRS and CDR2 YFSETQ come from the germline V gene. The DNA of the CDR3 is TGCGCCAGCAGCTTGGAAGCTAGCGGGGGGGCCGGTGAGCAGTTCTTC. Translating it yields CASSLEASGGAGEQFF.